A single T cell receptor beta chain is shown here with its context. Its matching antigen is unknown. This entry belongs to a study of T cells in Graves' hyperthyroidism and ophthalmopathy. This CDR3 is built from 14 residues. Germline assignment: CDR1 MNHEY and CDR2 SMNVEV (reference sequence). V was cut by 6 bases and J by 6 bases, with 17 bases left in between. Study-wide points: Most thyroid clonotypes expanded above 0.001 were also detected in blood. Ophthalmopathy stood apart from stable hyperthyroidism in a 13 V-J model.

What was amplified from RNA transcripts were TCR beta CDR3 regions. HTBI primers were used for first-round RT-PCR of the TCR CDR3. TCRdb called the multiplex PCR reads again in MiXCR, with one record for every CDR3 protein. The data show fewer than 750,000 distinct CDR3 sequences, roughly 14% seen once. A patient was excluded if there was uncontrolled infection, other autoimmune disease, pregnancy or lactation. The PBMCs had their origin in roughly 10 ml of fresh peripheral blood. The clonotype was recovered from a woman aged 35 to 49 with Graves' ophthalmopathy. The sequenced material came from blood. This chain joins TRBV27 and TRBJ1-2; possibly TRBD1 for D (5 bases). The CDR3 sequence: CASSFSDSRNGYTF. The CDR3 DNA is TGTGCCAGCAGCTTCTCCGACAGCCGCAATGGCTACACCTTC.